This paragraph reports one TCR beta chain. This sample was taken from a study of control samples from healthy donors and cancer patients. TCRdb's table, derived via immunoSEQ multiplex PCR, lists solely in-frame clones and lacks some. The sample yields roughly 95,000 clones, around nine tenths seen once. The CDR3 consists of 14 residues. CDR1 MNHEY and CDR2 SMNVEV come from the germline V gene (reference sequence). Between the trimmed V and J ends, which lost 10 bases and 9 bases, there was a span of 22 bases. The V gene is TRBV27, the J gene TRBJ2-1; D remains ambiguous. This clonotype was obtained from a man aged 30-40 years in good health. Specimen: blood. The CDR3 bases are TGTGCCACCTACAATCGAGGAGCAACGTTTGAGCAGTTCTTC. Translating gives CATYNRGATFEQFF.